The 15 T cell receptor beta chains below were found in one sample sequenced in a study of cytomegalovirus exposure and HLA in healthy donors. Primers for the PCR totalled 60 Vbeta and 13 Jbeta. Clones were sequenced by immunoSEQ multiplex PCR, and TCRdb holds only the in-frame ones, with some missing. This repertoire shows about 130,000 clones, 60% to 85% found once; its top ten account for around 1.8%. Sequencing was done on a sample of PBMCs. The receptors here all came from a middle-aged woman in good health and CMV-seronegative.

The table lists this clone with a few counts. The rearrangement uses TRBV5-1 and TRBJ2-7, with a weak D call TRBD2 (5 bases). The CDR3 runs 12 residues. Between the trimmed V and J ends, which lost 7 bases and 4 bases, there was a span of 12 bases. Germline values: CDR1 SGHRS, CDR2 YFSETQ. The CDR3 loop reads CASGGTGYEQYF. CDR3 coding DNA: TGCGCCAGCGGAGGAACCGGGTACGAGCAGTACTTC.

The chain is built from TRBV5-6 and TRBJ2-7, with 9 nucleotides matching TRBD1. J lost 3 bases, V lost 2 bases, and 9 bases had no gene match. There are 16 residues in the CDR3. Germline V gene sequence: CDR1 SGHDT, CDR2 YYEEEE. As DNA, the CDR3 is TGTGCCAGCAGCTTTTCTCCCGGGACAGGGAACTACGAGCAGTACTTC. Its translation: CASSFSPGTGNYEQYF.

This clone was seen more than once but under ten times. At the DNA level, this CDR3 is encoded by other sequences in the same sample as well. The chain is built from TRBV7-9 and TRBJ2-1, with 7 bases fitting TRBD1. The CDR3 consists of 15 residues. Trimming removed 3 bases from V and 1 base from J; junction bases left unmatched: 3. CDR1 is SEHNR, CDR2 FQNEAQ, per germline (reference sequence). CDR3 sequence: CASSLRQGSYNEQFF. The CDR3 coding sequence is TGTGCCAGCAGCTTGAGACAGGGATCCTACAATGAGCAGTTCTTC.

The genes are TRBV27 and TRBJ2-3; 8 bases map to TRBD2. Germline CDR1 is MNHEY and CDR2 is SMNVEV (reference sequence). The CDR3 runs to 14 residues. With V trimmed by 4 bases and J by 7 bases, 7 bases remained unmatched. This CDR3 is CASSYQAGAHTQYF. The CDR3 DNA is TGTGCCAGCAGTTACCAAGCGGGGGCACATACGCAGTATTTT.

V is TRBV5-1 and J is TRBJ2-2, with a possible D match to TRBD1 (5 bases). V was clipped by 2 bases and J by 1 base, with 6 bases between them. CDR1 and CDR2 (germline): SGHRS, YFSETQ. The CDR3 totals 14 residues. Here the CDR3 reads CASSLTGNTGELFF. Here the CDR3 DNA reads TGCGCCAGCAGCTTAACAGGGAACACCGGGGAGCTGTTTTTT.

This clone has just one count. The chain is built from TRBV9 and TRBJ2-1, with a possible D match to TRBD1 (7 bases). The germline V gene has CDR1 SGDLS and CDR2 YYNGEE. V was pared by 0 bases and J by 6 bases, with 16 bases between. This CDR3 contains 16 residues. CDR3 loop: CASSVGWRGQFNEQFF. CDR3 nucleotides: TGTGCCAGCAGCGTAGGATGGAGGGGGCAATTCAATGAGCAGTTCTTC.

A single count supports this clone. The chain combines TRBV7-8 with TRBJ2-7, with a weak D call TRBD2 (6 bases). Trimming took off 3 bases at V and 6 bases at J, with 15 bases between the two ends. The CDR3 covers 14 residues. Per the germline V gene, CDR1 is SGHVS and CDR2 is FQNEAQ. CDR3 sequence: CASSLGQGGIEQYF. In DNA form, the CDR3 reads TGTGCCAGCAGCTTGGGCCAGGGAGGAATCGAGCAGTACTTC. Based on the CDR3 plus reference TRBV7-8 and TRBJ2-7, the full variable domain is GAGVSQSPRYKVAKRGQDVALRCDPISGHVSLFWYQQALGQGPEFLTYFQNEAQLDKSGLPSDRFFAERPEGSVSTLKIQRTQQEDSAVYLCASSLGQGGIEQYFGPGTRLTVT.

The V and J genes are TRBV27 and TRBJ2-7; possible D gene TRBD1, 5 bases. The germline CDR1 and CDR2 sequences are MNHEY and SMNVEV (reference sequence). The CDR3 loop spans 12 amino acids. Trimming pared 5 bases from V and 4 bases from J, leaving 9 bases between. CDR3 nucleotide sequence: TGTGCCAGCAGTCCCAGGGAATACGAGCAGTACTTC. It translates to CASSPREYEQYF.

The sample holds a few counts of this clone. The CDR3 is CASSNGGQGHTDTQYF. The CDR3 nucleotides read TGTGCCAGCAGTAACGGAGGACAGGGTCACACAGATACGCAGTATTTT. This chain uses TRBV28 with TRBJ2-3, with 8 bases fitting TRBD1. Germline V gene sequence: CDR1 MDHEN, CDR2 SYDVKM. The CDR3 loop spans 16 amino acids. With V trimmed by 5 bases and J by 2 bases, 9 bases remained unmatched.

This chain's CDR3 is CASSSSTGTSTDTQYF. The CDR3 DNA follows: TGTGCCAGCAGCTCCTCGACAGGGACAAGCACAGATACGCAGTATTTT. V usage is TRBV28 and J usage is TRBJ2-3; 7 bases fit TRBD1. The V segment lost 6 bases and the J segment 0 bases; nucleotides outside the gene matches: 9. Germline V gene lookup returns CDR1 MDHEN and CDR2 SYDVKM. CDR3 length equals 16 residues.

This clone was recorded only once. This chain links TRBV5-4 with TRBJ2-3; 13 positions match TRBD2. Germline loops: CDR1 SGHNT, CDR2 YYREEE (reference sequence). The CDR3 extends over 18 amino acids. V shed 0 bases and J 4 bases; nucleotides not matched to a gene: 8. The CDR3 region has the DNA TGTGCCAGCAGCTTGGGCACTAGCGGGGGGGCCGACGCAGATACGCAGTATTTT. This encodes CASSLGTSGGADADTQYF.

The rearrangement uses TRBV7-7 and TRBJ2-1; 7 bases are shared with TRBD2. The CDR3 is made up of 18 amino acids. V shed 2 bases, J shed 0 bases, and the junction held 10 bases outside the gene matches. The germline gives CDR1 SSHAT, CDR2 FNYEAQ (reference sequence). The CDR3 DNA sequence: TGTGCCAGCAGCTTATCGCCCGTGGGCGGGAGCTCCTACAATGAGCAGTTCTTC. It codes for CASSLSPVGGSSYNEQFF.

The chain is built from TRBV28 and TRBJ2-5; maybe TRBD2 (6 bases). With the DNA end fitting TRBJ2-7 better, the J assignment may be wrong. Germline CDR1 is MDHEN and CDR2 is SYDVKM. CDR3 length: 14 amino acids. For the CDR3, the DNA is TGTGCCAGCGGAAGCGGGCTTCCCTCCTACGAGCAGTACTTC. Amino acids: CASGSGLPSYEQYF.

This chain uses TRBV29-1 with TRBJ2-5; D is possibly TRBD2 (6 bases). This CDR3 has 12 residues. Germline V lookup: CDR1 SQVTM, CDR2 ANQGSEA. V lost 4 bases and J lost 5, with 11 bases in between. The CDR3 nucleotides are TGCAGCGTTGGATCGGGGGACGAGACCCAGTACTTC. This gives the protein CSVGSGDETQYF.

This clone was detected a few times. In nucleotides, the CDR3 is TGTGCCAGCAGCCAAGCGGGACTCGGCACAGATACGCAGTATTTT. Protein sequence: CASSQAGLGTDTQYF. The rearrangement joins TRBV14 to TRBJ2-3; perhaps TRBD2 as D (6 bases). The CDR3 extends over 15 amino acids. The V gene's germline CDR1 is SGHDN and CDR2 FVKESK. Trimming left V 1 base short and J 1 base short, with 9 bases between.